Sequencing of this T cell receptor (beta chain) was carried out in a study of PD-L1 blockade in urothelial cancer. Study summary: Twenty-five of 29 patients were males with bladder-origin urothelial cancer.

This sample's time point: pretreatment peripheral blood. Patients yielded 1 to 8 samples each, pretreatment and on-treatment. Broader study findings: Expansion of tumor-associated blood clones at 3 weeks was greater in durable-benefit patients.

This CDR3 region has 17 residues. The V gene's germline CDR1 is SGDLS and CDR2 YYNGEE. The junction had 8 bases not matched to a gene; V was cut back by 0 bases and J by 2 bases. Note on this clone: What it recognizes is unknown.

Sequenced by immunoSEQ multiplex PCR; TCRdb stores in-frame clones only, minus some. The sample records fewer than 85,000 clones, 84% being singletons. V and J are TRBV9 and TRBJ2-3, with 8 nucleotides matching TRBD2. The sequencing here drew on PBMCs, taken around atezolizumab (anti-PD-L1) treatment. This sequence was found in a woman aged 70 to 79 with urothelial cancer. The CDR3 DNA reads TGTGCCAGCAGCGTAGCGGGAGGGCCTCTGTCCACAGATACGCAGTATTTT. Its protein product is CASSVAGGPLSTDTQYF. The variable domain in full, with the rest retrieved from reference TRBV9 and TRBJ2-3, is DSGVTQTPKHLITATGQRVTLRCSPRSGDLSVYWYQQSLDQGLQFLIQYYNGEERAKGNILERFSAQQFPDLHSELNLSSLELGDSALYFCASSVAGGPLSTDTQYFGPGTRLTVL.